These 24 T cell receptor beta chains share one sample of origin, sequenced in a study of T cell changes during pregnancy in multiple sclerosis. Profiled with immunoSEQ multiplex PCR; TCRdb holds only in-frame clones, not every one. The repertoire holds roughly 42,000 clones, with roughly nine tenths as singletons. Sequenced material: CD4+ T cells from peripheral blood mononuclear cells, taken before pregnancy. Receptors were obtained from a female donor with multiple sclerosis, enrolled in a pregnancy study.

V and J are TRBV30 and TRBJ2-7, with 10 bases identical to TRBD1. The CDR3 runs 15 residues. The V gene's germline CDR1 is GTSNPN and CDR2 SVGIG (reference sequence). V shed 3 bases, J shed 3 bases, and the junction held 8 bases outside the gene matches. For the CDR3, the DNA is TGTGCCTGGAGGAGGGGACAGGGGAGGCGCTACGAGCAGTACTTC. Translating gives CAWRRGQGRRYEQYF.

The J gene is TRBJ2-3, the V gene TRBV14, with TRBD1 as a possible D gene (5 bases). V lost 4 bases and J 1 base, leaving 15 bases between the germline ends. Germline V gene data show CDR1 as SGHDN and CDR2 as FVKESK. The CDR3 runs to 16 residues. The CDR3 coding sequence is TGTGCCAGCAGCCTAAGGTTAGGGGCCGGCACAGATACGCAGTATTTT. This gives the protein CASSLRLGAGTDTQYF.

The V and J genes are TRBV4-3 and TRBJ1-6, with D possibly being TRBD1 (5 bases). The germline CDR1 and CDR2 sequences are LGHNA and YSLEER. The ends were cut back, 2 bases at V and 12 bases at J, with 14 bases in the middle. The CDR3 contains 14 residues. The CDR3, as DNA: TGCGCCAGCAGCCAAATGGGGGGTGGGGTACCCCTCCACTTT. Its translation is CASSQMGGGVPLHF.

The CDR3 reads CASSRRRTGLGGDTQYF. As DNA, the CDR3 is TGTGCCAGCAGCCGTAGGAGGACGGGGCTCGGGGGAGATACGCAGTATTTT. This chain joins TRBV7-2 and TRBJ2-3, with D perhaps matching TRBD2 (6 bases). The CDR3 covers 17 residues. Germline lookup yields CDR1 SGHTA and CDR2 FQGNSA. V gave up 5 bases and J gave up 5 bases, with 23 bases separating them.

The V and J genes are TRBV7-2 and TRBJ1-5, with 8 bases lining up with TRBD1. J was trimmed by 2 bases and V by 1 base; bases with no gene match: 4. Germline V gene lookup returns CDR1 SGHTA and CDR2 FQGNSA. CDR3 size: 16 residues. Here the CDR3 DNA reads TGTGCCAGCAGCTTAGACAGGGGGTCGGGCAATCAGCCCCAGCATTTT. Residues: CASSLDRGSGNQPQHF.

The chain uses TRBV7-2 and TRBJ1-2; 7 bases agree with TRBD1. The CDR3 runs 17 residues. V shed 2 bases, J shed 0 bases, and the junction held 9 bases outside the gene matches. CDR1 SGHTA and CDR2 FQGNSA come from the germline V gene. The CDR3, as DNA: TGTGCCAGCAGCTTAACTAGGACAGGTCAAACTAACTATGGCTACACCTTC. It yields the protein CASSLTRTGQTNYGYTF.

The chain employs TRBV5-1 and TRBJ2-1, with D perhaps TRBD1 (6 bases). This CDR3 comprises 15 residues. Trimming shortened V by 6 bases and J by 0 bases, and 13 bases separated the two germline ends. Germline lookup yields CDR1 SGHRS and CDR2 YFSETQ. CDR3 in DNA: TGCGCCAGCAAGGGGGAGCCAAGCTCCTACAATGAGCAGTTCTTC. Protein product: CASKGEPSSYNEQFF.

The V call is TRBV7-2, the J call TRBJ2-2; 9 bases fit TRBD1. There are 15 residues in the CDR3. From germline, CDR1 is SGHTA and CDR2 FQGNSA. The J segment lost 4 bases and the V segment lost 4 bases, leaving 4 bases of the junction unmatched. The chain's CDR3 is CASSSQGATTGELFF. The CDR3 region has the DNA TGTGCCAGCAGCTCACAGGGGGCGACCACCGGGGAGCTGTTTTTT.

The chain has TRBV2 and TRBJ2-2; 8 bases are shared with TRBD1. This CDR3 contains 15 residues. Germline V CDR1 and CDR2: SNHLY, FYNNEI. V lost 7 bases and J lost 2; bases outside the gene matches: 6. Written as DNA, the CDR3 is TGTGCCAGCAATGGACAGGGCAGAAACACCGGGGAGCTGTTTTTT. It translates to CASNGQGRNTGELFF.

This clone was detected only once. The chain joins TRBV15 to TRBJ1-4, with a tentative D call TRBD1 (5 bases). V shed 1 base and J shed 5 bases, with 14 bases lying between them. The CDR3 length is 16 residues. Germline assignment: CDR1 LNHNV and CDR2 YYDKDF (reference sequence). CDR3 bases: TGTGCCACCAGCAGAGTCCCCGGGGGGTTCAATGAAAAACTGTTTTTT. As protein: CATSRVPGGFNEKLFF.

The chain uses TRBV7-9 and TRBJ2-3; 7 positions agree with TRBD1. Germline loops: CDR1 SEHNR, CDR2 FQNEAQ (reference sequence). The CDR3 runs to 14 residues. The V and J ends lost 5 bases and 8 bases, in that order; junction bases with no gene match: 10. In DNA form, the CDR3 reads TGTGCCAGCAGCCCCCCCCTACAGGGGTTTACGCAGTATTTT. Protein: CASSPPLQGFTQYF.

The CDR3: CASSLVGLRQFF. DNA for the CDR3: TGTGCCAGCAGCTTGGTGGGGCTTAGGCAGTTCTTC. J is TRBJ2-1 and V is TRBV5-6; tentative D call: TRBD1 (5 bases). Trimming left V 0 bases short and J 12 bases short, with 10 bases between. Germline V gene data show CDR1 as SGHDT and CDR2 as YYEEEE. The CDR3 runs to 12 residues. The full variable domain, rest sourced from reference TRBV5-6 and TRBJ2-1, is DAGVTQSPTHLIKTRGQQVTLRCSPKSGHDTVSWYQQALGQGPQFIFQYYEEEERQRGNFPDRFSGHQFPNYSSELNVNALLLGDSALYLCASSLVGLRQFFGPGTRLTVL.

This chain joins TRBV27 and TRBJ1-6; perhaps TRBD1 as D (6 bases). V was pared by 5 bases and J by 0 bases, with 14 bases between. The CDR3 totals 17 residues. The germline V gene has CDR1 MNHEY and CDR2 SMNVEV (reference sequence). The CDR3 region is CASSPTTGFSYNSPLHF. CDR3 coding DNA: TGTGCCAGCAGTCCAACGACAGGATTCTCCTATAATTCACCCCTCCACTTT.

The chain joins TRBV30 to TRBJ2-7; D not resolved. Between the trimmed V and J ends, which lost 3 bases and 1 base, there was a span of 4 bases. The CDR3 runs 11 residues. CDR1 is GTSNPN and CDR2 is SVGIG in the germline V gene (reference sequence). The CDR3 loop is CAWSRSYEQYF. The CDR3 DNA reads TGTGCCTGGAGCCGTTCCTACGAGCAGTACTTC.

This clone was seen a handful of times. The CDR3 spells CASSNRVRSYTF. CDR3 nucleotides: TGTGCCAGCAGCAACAGGGTGCGGAGCTACACCTTC. The J gene is TRBJ1-2, the V gene TRBV7-2; D is perhaps TRBD1 (6 bases). The CDR3 is 12 amino acids. Germline-derived CDR1 and CDR2 are SGHTA and FQGNSA. The V gene lost 5 bases and the J gene lost 9 bases, with 13 bases spanning the gap.

This sequence joins TRBV18 and TRBJ2-5, with 12 bases identical to TRBD2. CDR1 is KGHSH and CDR2 is LQKENI in the germline V gene. V was pared by 5 bases and J by 5 bases, with 6 bases of the junction left unmatched. The CDR3 is 15 amino acids. The CDR3 region has the DNA TGTGCCAGCTCATCCCTAGCGGGGGGGACGGAGACCCAGTACTTC. Translation: CASSSLAGGTETQYF. The complete variable domain, with remaining parts taken from reference TRBV18 and TRBJ2-5, reads NAGVMQNPRHLVRRRGQEARLRCSPMKGHSHVYWYRQLPEEGLKFMVYLQKENIIDESGMPKERFSAEFPKEGPSILRIQQVVRGDSAAYFCASSSLAGGTETQYFGPGTRLLVL.

The V gene is TRBV9, the J gene TRBJ1-2; D gene unclear. Trimming cost V 3 bases and J 1 base, with 16 bases left between them. This CDR3 region has 16 residues. Per the germline V gene, CDR1 is SGDLS and CDR2 is YYNGEE. CDR3 bases: TGTGCCAGCAGCGGGTTCCGCGGATCAATTAACTATGGCTACACCTTC. Translating it yields CASSGFRGSINYGYTF.

V gene TRBV15 combines with J gene TRBJ1-1; no clear D gene. Germline CDR1 reads LNHNV; CDR2 reads YYDKDF (reference sequence). CDR3 size: 15 residues. The V end lost 0 bases, the J end lost 5 bases, and 13 bases lay between the germline ends. The chain's CDR3 is CATSREGMEGTEAFF. CDR3 in DNA: TGTGCCACCAGCAGAGAGGGGATGGAGGGAACTGAAGCTTTCTTT. Combining the CDR3 with reference TRBV15 and TRBJ1-1 gives the whole variable domain DAMVIQNPRYQVTQFGKPVTLSCSQTLNHNVMYWYQQKSSQAPKLLFHYYDKDFNNEADTPDNFQSRRPNTSFCFLDIRSPGLGDTAMYLCATSREGMEGTEAFFGQGTRLTVV.

In DNA, the CDR3 is TGTGCCAGTAGTATCCCCGGGGGGCCATGGGGAGATACGCAGTATTTT. Translation gives CASSIPGGPWGDTQYF. The chain links TRBV19 to TRBJ2-3; a possible D gene is TRBD2 (7 bases). The CDR3 is made up of 16 amino acids. Germline V lookup: CDR1 LNHDA, CDR2 SQIVND (reference sequence). Trimming shortened V by 3 bases and J by 5 bases, and 18 bases separated the two germline ends. The variable domain in full, completed from reference TRBV19 and TRBJ2-3, reads DGGITQSPKYLFRKEGQNVTLSCEQNLNHDAMYWYRQDPGQGLRLIYYSQIVNDFQKGDIAEGYSVSREKKESFPLTVTSAQKNPTAFYLCASSIPGGPWGDTQYFGPGTRLTVL.

This chain joins TRBV11-1 and TRBJ1-1, with a tentative D call TRBD1 (6 bases). The CDR3 is 16 amino acids. Germline CDR1 is SGHAT and CDR2 is FQDESV (reference sequence). Trimming cost V 6 bases and J 3 bases, with 20 bases left between them. CDR3 sequence: CASSSPLGGRDTEAFF. The CDR3 nucleotides are TGTGCCAGCAGTTCTCCTCTCGGGGGGCGGGACACTGAAGCTTTCTTT.

V is TRBV9 and J is TRBJ2-7; 11 bases are shared with TRBD1. Per germline, CDR1 SGDLS and CDR2 YYNGEE. The V segment lost 0 bases and the J segment 8 bases; nucleotides outside the gene matches: 7. This CDR3 region has 15 residues. The CDR3 here is CASSVATGQGVQQYF. DNA of the CDR3: TGTGCCAGCAGCGTAGCTACGGGACAGGGGGTACAGCAGTACTTC.

The chain couples TRBV6-4 to TRBJ1-1, with a possible D match to TRBD1 (5 bases). CDR1 and CDR2 (germline): MRHNA, SNTAGT. The CDR3 has 13 amino acids. V gave up 4 bases and J gave up 4 bases, with 10 bases separating them. The CDR3 reads CASSARGGTEAFF. In nucleotides, the CDR3 is TGTGCCAGCAGTGCACGCGGGGGCACTGAAGCTTTCTTT.

The chain combines TRBV10-3 with TRBJ2-5; no definite D call. V shed 3 bases and J shed 5 bases, with 10 bases lying between them. CDR3 length equals 13 residues. Germline V lookup: CDR1 ENHRY, CDR2 SYGVKD. This CDR3 is CAISDLTGETQYF. As DNA, the CDR3 is TGTGCCATCAGTGATCTGACTGGGGAGACCCAGTACTTC.

The chain couples TRBV7-2 to TRBJ2-3, with 10 bases lining up with TRBD2. The trim removed 1 base at V and 4 bases at J, leaving 11 bases unmatched. The CDR3 totals 18 residues. Germline lookup yields CDR1 SGHTA and CDR2 FQGNSA. CDR3 nucleotide sequence: TGTGCCAGCAGCTTAGAGGCAGCGGGGGGGCCGTATGCAGATACGCAGTATTTT. This gives the protein CASSLEAAGGPYADTQYF.